The 23 T cell receptor beta chains below all came from one sample that was sequenced in a study of T-cell reconstitution after alpha-beta-depleted transplantation in children. Preparation of the TCRbeta library was carried out with unique molecular identifiers. Via MiXCR, TCRdb re-called the PCR reads, giving one row per CDR3 protein. The sample lists around 250,000 distinct CDR3 sequences; over 8% were seen once. The starting material was PBMCs from the stem cell graft donor, obtained from the stem cell graft. Source of these receptors: a human donor who donated a stem cell graft to a child with SCID.

This rearrangement joins TRBV7-3 to TRBJ1-1; unclear D gene. The CDR3 spans 13 residues. Germline CDR1 reads SGHTA; CDR2 reads FQGTGA. The ends were cut back, 0 bases at V and 6 bases at J, with 8 bases in the middle. The CDR3 DNA sequence: TGTGCCAGCAGCTTAACGGAGGTTTCTGAAGCTTTCTTT. It yields the protein CASSLTEVSEAFF. Combining the CDR3 with reference TRBV7-3 and TRBJ1-1 gives the whole variable domain GAGVSQTPSNKVTEKGKYVELRCDPISGHTALYWYRQSLGQGPEFLIYFQGTGAADDSGLPNDRFFAVRPEGSVSTLKIQRTERGDSAVYLCASSLTEVSEAFFGQGTRLTVV.

This clonotype was seen more than once but under ten times. V usage is TRBV2 and J usage is TRBJ2-4; D remains ambiguous. The germline V gene has CDR1 SNHLY and CDR2 FYNNEI. The CDR3 is 12 amino acids. The V and J ends lost 6 bases and 6 bases respectively, with 9 bases between them. The CDR3, as DNA: TGTGCCAGCAGGGCGGAAGGAAACATTCAGTACTTC. As protein: CASRAEGNIQYF.

The chain has TRBV7-2 and TRBJ1-2; perhaps TRBD1 as D (6 bases). CDR3 length equals 12 residues. The V end was cut by 10 bases, the J end by 8 bases, with 17 bases between. CDR1 is SGHTA and CDR2 is FQGNSA in the germline V gene. The chain's CDR3 is CATLGGFGGYTF. The CDR3 DNA reads TGTGCCACCCTGGGGGGCTTTGGAGGCTACACCTTC.

In this sample, this clonotype turned up many times. The chain is built from TRBV4-1 and TRBJ2-3; either TRBD1 or TRBD2 may supply D (5 bases each). CDR3 size: 17 residues. V lost 0 bases and J lost 2, with 15 bases in between. Germline V CDR1 and CDR2: MGHRA, YSYEKL. As DNA, the CDR3 is TGCGCCAGCAGCCAAGATCTAGACGGGGCCAACACAGATACGCAGTATTTT. It encodes CASSQDLDGANTDTQYF.

The table lists this clonotype with a few counts. This rearrangement joins TRBV20-1 to TRBJ1-2, with D possibly being TRBD1 (6 bases). The ends were cut back, 1 base at V and 6 bases at J, with 15 bases in the middle. The CDR3 loop spans 14 amino acids. The germline V gene encodes CDR1 DFQATT and CDR2 SNEGSKA (reference sequence). The CDR3 DNA sequence: TGCAGTGCTAGAGCCAGGCAGGGGCTAAATGGCTACACCTTC. Translated: CSARARQGLNGYTF.

This clonotype was found many times. The chain uses TRBV5-1 and TRBJ2-5; maybe TRBD2 (5 bases). The CDR3 is 14 residues long. The germline gives CDR1 SGHRS, CDR2 YFSETQ. V was pared by 2 bases and J by 2 bases, with 10 bases between. The CDR3 loop reads CASSLLGEQETQYF. The CDR3 nucleotides are TGCGCCAGCAGCTTACTAGGAGAGCAAGAGACCCAGTACTTC.

The V gene is TRBV19, the J gene TRBJ2-1; D not resolved. Germline assignment: CDR1 LNHDA and CDR2 SQIVND (reference sequence). Between the trimmed V and J ends, which lost 2 bases and 6 bases, there was a span of 8 bases. The CDR3 is 13 residues long. The CDR3 sequence: CASSISWRNEQFF. CDR3 sequence (DNA): TGTGCCAGTAGTATAAGCTGGCGCAATGAGCAGTTCTTC.

The rearrangement links TRBV5-1 to TRBJ1-6; TRBD1 agrees at 7 bases. The length of the CDR3 is 15 residues. Trimming cost V 2 bases and J 7 bases; bases outside gene matches: 6. The germline V gene has CDR1 SGHRS and CDR2 YFSETQ. The CDR3 DNA follows: TGCGCCAGCAGCTTCCTTTCGACAGGGAATTCACCCCTCCACTTT. Amino acid sequence: CASSFLSTGNSPLHF. Looking up the rest from reference TRBV5-1 and TRBJ1-6 gives the full variable domain: KAGVTQTPRYLIKTRGQQVTLSCSPISGHRSVSWYQQTPGQGLQFLFEYFSETQRNKGNFPGRFSGRQFSNSRSEMNVSTLELGDSALYLCASSFLSTGNSPLHFGNGTRLTVT.

The genes are TRBV20-1 and TRBJ1-5; D is perhaps TRBD1 (5 bases). CDR3 size: 14 residues. Per germline, CDR1 DFQATT and CDR2 SNEGSKA (reference sequence). Trimming stripped 5 bases from V and 4 bases from J, with 15 bases between. The CDR3 region has the DNA TGCAGTGCTCCGACAAAAGGGGTTAATCAGCCCCAGCATTTT. Translation gives CSAPTKGVNQPQHF.

This clonotype occurred a few times. The chain uses TRBV20-1 and TRBJ2-1; 7 positions match TRBD2. Germline-derived CDR1 and CDR2 are DFQATT and SNEGSKA (reference sequence). The CDR3 consists of 16 residues. Trimming at V came to 3 bases and at J to 0 bases, leaving 8 bases not matched to a gene. DNA for the CDR3: TGCAGTGCTAGTTCGGGGAGGGAAAGCTCCTACAATGAGCAGTTCTTC. This encodes CSASSGRESSYNEQFF.

In this sample, this clonotype turned up a few times. The genes are TRBV5-1 and TRBJ2-7; tentative D call: TRBD2 (7 bases). Germline V CDR1 and CDR2: SGHRS, YFSETQ. Trimming removed 2 bases at V and 2 bases at J, with 14 bases between. The CDR3 has 15 amino acids. The CDR3 spells CASSFSRGGTYEQYF. The CDR3 DNA sequence: TGCGCCAGCAGCTTTTCCAGGGGAGGGACCTACGAGCAGTACTTC.

The genes are TRBV18 and TRBJ1-2, with D perhaps TRBD1 (6 bases). The CDR3 is 20 residues long. The germline V and J ends were trimmed by 6 bases and 5 bases, with 34 bases remaining between them. Germline CDR1 KGHSH, CDR2 LQKENI. CDR3 loop: CASSYERTARFLITPYGYTF. The CDR3 nucleotides read TGTGCCAGCTCGTACGAAAGGACAGCGCGATTCCTAATAACCCCTTATGGCTACACCTTC.

J is TRBJ1-2 and V is TRBV7-2; D gene ambiguous. Germline loops: CDR1 SGHTA, CDR2 FQGNSA. The CDR3 has 13 amino acids. V lost 1 base and J 5 bases, leaving 8 bases between the germline ends. CDR3 protein: CASSLVGLYGYTF. The CDR3 DNA sequence: TGTGCCAGCAGCTTAGTTGGGCTATATGGCTACACCTTC.

The chain employs TRBV5-1 and TRBJ2-5; D unresolved. V was shortened by 5 bases and J by 2 bases, with 4 bases between the two germline ends. The CDR3 has 11 residues. Per the germline V gene, CDR1 is SGHRS and CDR2 is YFSETQ. The CDR3 DNA reads as TGCGCCAGCAGGTCGCAAGAGACCCAGTACTTC. Translation gives CASRSQETQYF.

This clonotype was seen at least ten times. V gene TRBV20-1 combines with J gene TRBJ1-1; D is possibly TRBD1 (6 bases). Germline CDR1 DFQATT, CDR2 SNEGSKA (reference sequence). This CDR3 has 12 residues. V was pared by 6 bases and J by 0 bases, with 8 bases between. CDR3 loop: CSAGGLNTEAFF. The DNA of the CDR3 is TGCAGTGCAGGGGGGTTGAACACTGAAGCTTTCTTT.

This clonotype has a handful of counts. J is TRBJ2-7 and V is TRBV7-9; D remains unclear. CDR1 is SEHNR and CDR2 is FQNEAQ in the germline V gene (reference sequence). This CDR3 has 14 amino acids. V lost 0 bases and J lost 2, with 8 bases in between. CDR3 nucleotide sequence: TGTGCCAGCAGCTTAGCGGCAGGAACCTACGAGCAGTACTTC. Amino acid sequence: CASSLAAGTYEQYF. The full variable domain, with the rest looked up from reference TRBV7-9 and TRBJ2-7, is DTGVSQNPRHKITKRGQNVTFRCDPISEHNRLYWYRQTLGQGPEFLTYFQNEAQLEKSRLLSDRFSAERPKGSFSTLEIQRTEQGDSAMYLCASSLAAGTYEQYFGPGTRLTVT.

This clonotype was found a few times. This chain links TRBV11-2 with TRBJ2-7; D is ambiguous. CDR1 and CDR2 from the germline V gene are SGHAT and FQNNGV. The V end was cut by 5 bases, the J end by 3 bases, with 20 bases between. This CDR3 region has 16 residues. DNA for the CDR3: TGTGCCAGCAGCCCCCTATGGGGTCCAGACCGCTACGAGCAGTACTTC. Its protein is CASSPLWGPDRYEQYF. Looking up the rest from reference TRBV11-2 and TRBJ2-7 gives the full variable domain: EAGVAQSPRYKIIEKRQSVAFWCNPISGHATLYWYQQILGQGPKLLIQFQNNGVVDDSQLPKDRFSAERLKGVDSTLKIQPAKLEDSAVYLCASSPLWGPDRYEQYFGPGTRLTVT.

The rearrangement joins TRBV25-1 to TRBJ2-1, with 13 bases identical to TRBD2. The CDR3 runs 20 residues. The germline gives CDR1 MGHDK, CDR2 SYGVNS. V was clipped by 5 bases and J by 5 bases; unmatched bases: 18. In DNA form, the CDR3 reads TGTGCCAGCAGTACACCACCCGGGACTAGCGGGGTCTTCCAACACAATGAGCAGTTCTTC. It specifies CASSTPPGTSGVFQHNEQFF.

The V call is TRBV12-3 or TRBV12-4, the J call TRBJ1-5; D is unclear. The CDR3 extends over 17 amino acids. With 2 bases removed from V and 0 bases from J, the gap between germline ends came to 14 bases. The CDR3 coding sequence is TGTGCCAGCAGTTTATTGTCAGAGAGTTATAGCAATCAGCCCCAGCATTTT. Protein: CASSLLSESYSNQPQHF.

This clonotype was observed a handful of times. The chain has TRBV3-1 and TRBJ2-5, with TRBD2 matching over 8 bases. CDR3 length equals 15 residues. V trimming: 5 bases; J trimming: 2 bases; junction bases outside the gene matches: 7. Germline V gene lookup returns CDR1 LGHDT and CDR2 YNNKEL (reference sequence). The CDR3 here is CASSVTSGIQETQYF. DNA of the CDR3: TGTGCCAGCAGCGTCACTAGCGGAATACAAGAGACCCAGTACTTC.

This clonotype was seen a few times. The chain has TRBV20-1 and TRBJ1-2, with D uncertain. The CDR3 extends over 13 amino acids. Between the trimmed V and J ends, which lost 1 base and 7 bases, there was a span of 13 bases. The germline V gene encodes CDR1 DFQATT and CDR2 SNEGSKA (reference sequence). CDR3 coding DNA: TGCAGTGCTAGAGTTGTGGGTTTCTTTGGCTACACCTTC. The encoded protein is CSARVVGFFGYTF.

The CDR3 DNA sequence: TGTGCCAGCAGCTTCGACAGGACTGATAAAAAACTGTTTTTT. Residues: CASSFDRTDKKLFF. The chain is built from TRBV16 and TRBJ1-4, with a possible D match to TRBD1 (6 bases). Trimming cost V 5 bases and J 9 bases, with 16 bases left between them. This CDR3 is 14 amino acids long. CDR1 and CDR2 from the germline V gene are KGHSY and FQNENV. The full variable domain, rest sourced from reference TRBV16 and TRBJ1-4, is GEEVAQTPKHLVRGEGQKAKLYCAPIKGHSYVFWYQQVLKNEFKFLISFQNENVFDETGMPKERFSAKCLPNSPCSLEIQATKLEDSAVYFCASSFDRTDKKLFFGSGTQLSVL.

This clonotype was observed many times. The chain joins TRBV20-1 to TRBJ1-1; a weak D match, TRBD1 (5 bases). V was pared by 6 bases and J by 3 bases, with 11 bases between. The CDR3 sequence is 12 residues long. Germline V lookup: CDR1 DFQATT, CDR2 SNEGSKA (reference sequence). DNA of the CDR3: TGCAGTGCCCCAGGGAGGGACACTGAAGCTTTCTTT. Protein sequence: CSAPGRDTEAFF.